These 2 T cell receptor beta chains came from one sample sequenced in a study of cytomegalovirus exposure and HLA in healthy donors. The assay was immunoSEQ multiplex PCR, and TCRdb's table has in-frame clones only and misses some. This repertoire shows around 74,000 clones, 85% found once; its top ten account for about 3%. Sequencing used PBMCs. The source is a man between 25 and 39 years old in good health and CMV-seronegative.

V gene TRBV4-3 combines with J gene TRBJ1-1, with 7 bases matching TRBD1. CDR1 is LGHNA and CDR2 is YSLEER in the germline V gene. The CDR3 consists of 15 residues. V was clipped by 4 bases and J by 0 bases; unmatched bases: 5. The CDR3 loop reads CASSPGQGVNTEAFF. CDR3 bases: TGCGCCAGCAGCCCTGGCCAGGGGGTGAACACTGAAGCTTTCTTT.

The chain combines TRBV2 with TRBJ1-5; tentatively, D is TRBD1 (5 bases). V was cut by 4 bases and J by 4 bases, with 14 bases left in between. The CDR3 covers 15 residues. CDR1 SNHLY and CDR2 FYNNEI come from the germline V gene. CDR3 DNA sequence: TGTGCCAGCAGTGTTTTCGGGACTGAGAATCAGCCCCAGCATTTT. Translating gives CASSVFGTENQPQHF.